The rows below give T cell receptor beta chains drawn from one sample of a study of OX40 agonist ivuxolimab in advanced cancers. The table came from immunoSEQ multiplex PCR; TCRdb's copy has only in-frame clones and leaves some out. Here the sample spans 63,000 or so clones, approximately 86% being singletons. Sequencing was performed on CD4+ or CD8+ T cells sorted from blood, taken in a trial of the OX40 agonist ivuxolimab. The receptor source for this set is an adult with an advanced solid tumor such as melanoma, head and neck, liver or kidney cancer. Each CDR3 is given with its conserved first and last residue. The order of the fields is clone size, J gene, V gene, CDR3 length, D gene, CDR3 protein, CDR3 DNA. D genes are given only for firm matches. Clone sizes are given selectively: once, few, many, or a class where the clone is expanded.

clone_size: NA
j_call: TRBJ1-1
v_call: TRBV2
cdr3_length: 16
d_call: NA
cdr3_aa: CASSREGRSMNTEAFF
cdr3_nt: TGTGCCAGCAGTCGGGAGGGACGGAGCATGAACACTGAAGCTTTCTTT

clone_size: once
j_call: TRBJ2-5
v_call: TRBV7-7
cdr3_length: 13
d_call: TRBD2
cdr3_aa: CASRERGEETQYF
cdr3_nt: TGTGCCAGCAGGGAGCGGGGGGAAGAGACCCAGTACTTC

clone_size: NA
j_call: TRBJ1-2
v_call: TRBV21-1
cdr3_length: 15
d_call: NA
cdr3_aa: CASSKAGGRRCGYTF
cdr3_nt: TGTGCCAGCAGCAAAGCGGGGGGTAGGAGATGTGGCTACACCTTC

clone_size: NA
j_call: TRBJ2-1
v_call: TRBV4-2
cdr3_length: 15
d_call: TRBD2
cdr3_aa: CASSGLAGGVNEQFF
cdr3_nt: TGTGCCAGCTCAGGACTAGCGGGAGGGGTGAATGAGCAGTTCTTC

clone_size: once
j_call: TRBJ2-7
v_call: TRBV28
cdr3_length: 13
d_call: NA
cdr3_aa: CASSFHGVTKQYF
cdr3_nt: TGTGCCAGCAGTTTTCACGGTGTGACGAAGCAGTACTTC

clone_size: NA
j_call: TRBJ1-4
v_call: TRBV7-9
cdr3_length: 16
d_call: TRBD1
cdr3_aa: CASSFGQTGGEEKLFF
cdr3_nt: TGTGCCAGCAGCTTCGGACAGACAGGGGGCGAAGAAAAACTGTTTTTT

clone_size: NA
j_call: TRBJ2-3
v_call: TRBV9
cdr3_length: 16
d_call: NA
cdr3_aa: CASSVGVPSTYSTQYF
cdr3_nt: TGTGCCAGCAGCGTAGGAGTTCCTAGCACATACTCTACGCAGTATTTT

clone_size: NA
j_call: TRBJ2-3
v_call: TRBV5-1
cdr3_length: 16
d_call: TRBD2
cdr3_aa: CASSLDGAGGTDTQYF
cdr3_nt: TGCGCCAGCAGCTTGGATGGCGCGGGGGGCACAGATACGCAGTATTTT

clone_size: NA
j_call: TRBJ1-1
v_call: TRBV28
cdr3_length: 14
d_call: NA
cdr3_aa: CASTTWGANTEAFF
cdr3_nt: TGTGCCAGCACTACCTGGGGGGCGAACACTGAAGCTTTCTTT

clone_size: once
j_call: TRBJ2-7
v_call: TRBV6-1
cdr3_length: 11
d_call: NA
cdr3_aa: CASSPNYEQYF
cdr3_nt: TGTGCCAGCAGCCCTAACTACGAGCAGTACTTC

clone_size: NA
j_call: TRBJ2-1
v_call: TRBV28
cdr3_length: 12
d_call: NA
cdr3_aa: CASGLQYNEQFF
cdr3_nt: TGTGCCAGCGGGCTTCAATACAATGAGCAGTTCTTC

clone_size: NA
j_call: TRBJ1-1
v_call: TRBV28
cdr3_length: 11
d_call: TRBD1
cdr3_aa: CATTGDTEAFF
cdr3_nt: TGTGCCACCACAGGGGACACTGAAGCTTTCTTT

clone_size: NA
j_call: TRBJ2-2
v_call: TRBV7-2
cdr3_length: 15
d_call: TRBD2
cdr3_aa: CASSVAGGGTGELFF
cdr3_nt: TGTGCCAGCAGCGTAGCGGGGGGGGGCACCGGGGAGCTGTTTTTT

clone_size: NA
j_call: TRBJ2-2
v_call: TRBV29-1
cdr3_length: 12
d_call: TRBD2
cdr3_aa: CSVRLAAGELFF
cdr3_nt: TGCAGCGTTCGTCTAGCGGCCGGGGAGCTGTTTTTT

clone_size: NA
j_call: TRBJ2-6
v_call: TRBV9
cdr3_length: 15
d_call: NA
cdr3_aa: CASSALVSGANVLTF
cdr3_nt: TGTGCCAGCAGCGCCCTAGTCTCTGGGGCCAACGTCCTGACTTTC

clone_size: NA
j_call: TRBJ1-4
v_call: TRBV9
cdr3_length: 19
d_call: NA
cdr3_aa: CASSVPGGGGGTTNEKLFF
cdr3_nt: TGTGCCAGCAGCGTACCCGGGGGGGGCGGAGGGACGACTAATGAAAAACTGTTTTTT

clone_size: NA
j_call: TRBJ1-6
v_call: TRBV5-1
cdr3_length: 18
d_call: TRBD1
cdr3_aa: CASSPNPPGQGAVSPLHF
cdr3_nt: TGCGCCAGCAGCCCGAACCCTCCCGGACAGGGGGCAGTTTCACCCCTCCACTTT

clone_size: few
j_call: TRBJ1-1
v_call: TRBV30
cdr3_length: 12
d_call: NA
cdr3_aa: CASGRLNTEAFF
cdr3_nt: TGTGCCTCGGGACGGTTGAACACTGAAGCTTTCTTT

clone_size: NA
j_call: TRBJ1-4
v_call: TRBV2
cdr3_length: 14
d_call: TRBD1
cdr3_aa: CASSPTGLEEKLFF
cdr3_nt: TGTGCCAGCAGTCCGACAGGGTTGGAGGAAAAACTGTTTTTT

clone_size: NA
j_call: TRBJ1-4
v_call: TRBV5-5
cdr3_length: 12
d_call: TRBD1
cdr3_aa: CASSSTGEKLFF
cdr3_nt: TGTGCCAGCAGCTCGACAGGGGAAAAACTGTTTTTT

clone_size: NA
j_call: TRBJ1-2
v_call: TRBV28
cdr3_length: 16
d_call: TRBD1
cdr3_aa: CASSFLGAGGLYGYTF
cdr3_nt: TGTGCCAGCAGTTTTTTAGGGGCAGGGGGTCTCTATGGCTACACCTTC

clone_size: NA
j_call: TRBJ2-3
v_call: TRBV29-1
cdr3_length: 11
d_call: NA
cdr3_aa: CSVEEFDTQYF
cdr3_nt: TGCAGCGTTGAAGAATTCGATACGCAGTATTTT